This TCR beta chain was identified during a study of shared clonotypes between healthy human individuals. This clone was counted a single time. Using immunoSEQ multiplex PCR, the repertoire was profiled, and TCRdb retains in-frame clones only, with some absent. Of about 1.1 million clones in the sample, around 77% were seen once. This CDR3 has 13 amino acids. Germline lookup yields CDR1 SGHTS and CDR2 YDEGEE. The V and J ends lost 0 bases and 5 bases respectively, with 9 bases between them. The origin of this receptor is a man younger than 35 in good health. Some clones in this sample may be carry-over from other donors' samples. What was sequenced was memory CD4+ T cells from PBMCs. Stated subset: CD45RA-negative fraction. The V call is TRBV5-8, the J call TRBJ2-7; D may correspond to TRBD1 or TRBD2 (5 bases each). The CDR3 coding sequence is TGTGCCAGCAGCTTGGCCGGGGACCACGAGCAGTACTTC. It is translated as CASSLAGDHEQYF.